This T cell receptor (beta chain) originates from a study of blood T cell repertoires in COVID-19. Across the study: Nucleic acid was either cDNA or gDNA, and it came from T cells, B-cell-depleted T cells, or PBMCs.

Original processing notes: Using reference gene primer amplification, nucleated cell counts were estimated. TCRdb's table, derived via immunoSEQ multiplex PCR, lists solely in-frame clones and lacks some. That table furnishes V, J and clone size, whereas the DNA furnished D and trimming. The sample has 120,000 or so clones; more than 75% are singletons. With 4 bases removed from V and 1 base from J, the gap between germline ends came to 11 bases. This CDR3 contains 15 residues. CDR1 SNHLY and CDR2 FYNNEI come from the germline V gene. The sequenced sample was peripheral blood. The sequence came from a man aged 45-60 years with active COVID-19. V is TRBV2 and J is TRBJ2-1; possibly TRBD1 for D (5 bases). CDR3 DNA: TGTGCCAGCAGTGGGAAGGGGAAGTCCTACAATGAGCAGTTCTTC. Residues: CASSGKGKSYNEQFF.